This T cell receptor (beta chain) was captured by sequencing in a study of blood T cell repertoires in COVID-19. Across the study: Samples came from the United States, Italy and Spain, spanning acute and convalescent COVID-19.

This CDR3 has 15 residues. Germline assignment: CDR1 MNHEY and CDR2 SVGAGI. V lost 2 bases to trimming and J lost 2 bases, with 10 bases between them. Using immunoSEQ multiplex PCR, the repertoire was profiled, and TCRdb retains in-frame clones only, with some absent. The sample lists around 250,000 clones, around 90% occurring once. Sequencing was carried out using PBMCs or T cells enriched from blood (not recorded which). V is TRBV6-5 and J is TRBJ1-3; D call uncertain. The origin of this receptor is a human donor in a cohort exposed to, infected with or recovered from COVID-19 (not recorded which). The donor label of this sample is uncertain. This CDR3 is CASSYVAAAGNTIYF. In DNA form, the CDR3 reads TGTGCCAGCAGTTACGTTGCTGCAGCTGGAAACACCATATATTTT.